Listed here is a single TCR beta chain. The data stem from a study of blood T cell repertoires in COVID-19. Study details: Some COVID-19 samples were acute and others convalescent; all came from the United States, Italy and Spain. In each case, the material was cDNA or gDNA derived from T cells, B-cell-depleted T cells, or PBMCs.

The V gene's germline CDR1 is SGHRS and CDR2 YFSETQ. CDR3 length: 15 residues. V dropped 0 bases and J dropped 2 bases, with 12 bases sitting between them. As originally analysed: Reference gene primer amplification gave estimated nucleated cell counts. TCRdb's copy holds only in-frame clones and misses some; the assay was immunoSEQ multiplex PCR. The DNA gave D and trimming, while V, J and clone size come from that table. The sample comprises roughly 120,000 clones, around 86% of which are singletons, and almost 4.5% rests with the top ten. This chain joins TRBV5-1 and TRBJ2-7; D gene uncertain. This clonotype was sampled from a man aged 35-49 years with acute or convalescent COVID-19. The sequenced sample consisted of peripheral blood. The CDR3 DNA sequence: TGCGCCAGCAGCTTGGCTCCGGCAGGTACCTACGAGCAGTACTTC. Translated: CASSLAPAGTYEQYF. The full variable domain, its missing parts supplied by reference TRBV5-1 and TRBJ2-7, is KAGVTQTPRYLIKTRGQQVTLSCSPISGHRSVSWYQQTPGQGLQFLFEYFSETQRNKGNFPGRFSGRQFSNSRSEMNVSTLELGDSALYLCASSLAPAGTYEQYFGPGTRLTVT.